The rows below give T cell receptor beta chains drawn from one sample of a study of blood T cell repertoires in COVID-19. Generated by immunoSEQ multiplex PCR, the TCRdb table keeps only in-frame clones and is missing some. The sample contains some 400,000 clones, more than 80% of which appear only once. Sequenced sample: PBMCs or T cells enriched from blood (not recorded which). These receptors were collected from a man between 25 and 39 years old who had recovered from COVID-19. The CDR3 runs from the conserved cysteine through the conserved F or W. Fields, in order: D gene, clone size, J gene, V gene, CDR3 protein, CDR3 DNA. D genes are given only for firm matches. A row's size may be missing; if present it is once, few, many or a size class.

d_call: -
clone_size: -
j_call: TRBJ1-1
v_call: TRBV18
cdr3_aa: CASSPPASNTEAFF
cdr3_nt: TGTGCCAGCTCACCACCGGCCTCAAACACTGAAGCTTTCTTT

d_call: TRBD1
clone_size: -
j_call: TRBJ2-7
v_call: TRBV19
cdr3_aa: CASSPFAGQGAYEQYF
cdr3_nt: TGTGCCAGTAGCCCCTTTGCAGGACAGGGTGCCTACGAGCAGTACTTC

d_call: -
clone_size: -
j_call: TRBJ1-3
v_call: TRBV24-1
cdr3_aa: CATSDATVNSGNTIYF
cdr3_nt: TGTGCCACCAGTGACGCGACAGTGAACTCTGGAAACACCATATATTTT

d_call: -
clone_size: -
j_call: TRBJ2-7
v_call: TRBV4-1
cdr3_aa: CASSPKIHSREGTSYEQYF
cdr3_nt: TGCGCCAGCAGCCCGAAAATACATAGTCGGGAAGGAACAAGTTACGAGCAGTACTTC

d_call: -
clone_size: -
j_call: TRBJ2-7
v_call: TRBV3-1/TRBV3-2
cdr3_aa: CASSQGGGHISYEQYF
cdr3_nt: TGTGCCAGCAGCCAAGGAGGGGGACATATCTCCTACGAGCAGTACTTC

d_call: TRBD2
clone_size: -
j_call: TRBJ2-1
v_call: TRBV2
cdr3_aa: CASSKTSGAALGSYNEQFF
cdr3_nt: TGTGCCAGCAGTAAGACTAGCGGGGCGGCCCTCGGCTCCTACAATGAGCAGTTCTTC

d_call: TRBD1
clone_size: -
j_call: TRBJ2-6
v_call: TRBV24-1
cdr3_aa: CATSATPQGAGANVLTF
cdr3_nt: TGTGCCACCAGTGCGACGCCACAGGGGGCTGGGGCCAACGTCCTGACTTTC

d_call: TRBD2
clone_size: -
j_call: TRBJ2-1
v_call: TRBV7-2
cdr3_aa: CASSSEASGGWIKQFF
cdr3_nt: TGTGCCAGCAGTTCCGAGGCTAGCGGGGGATGGATAAAGCAGTTCTTC

d_call: -
clone_size: once
j_call: TRBJ1-1
v_call: TRBV29-1
cdr3_aa: CSVDFGLLYTEAFF
cdr3_nt: TGCAGCGTTGACTTTGGCCTTCTGTACACTGAAGCTTTCTTT

d_call: -
clone_size: -
j_call: TRBJ1-6
v_call: TRBV15
cdr3_aa: CATSRGGVISSYNSPLHF
cdr3_nt: TGTGCCACCAGCAGAGGGGGGGTGATAAGCTCCTATAATTCACCCCTCCACTTT

d_call: TRBD1
clone_size: -
j_call: TRBJ1-1
v_call: TRBV6-1
cdr3_aa: CASSDQQGLGTEAFF
cdr3_nt: TGTGCCAGCAGTGACCAACAGGGGTTGGGCACTGAAGCTTTCTTT

d_call: -
clone_size: -
j_call: TRBJ2-2
v_call: TRBV4-1
cdr3_aa: CASSQAPSPGELFF
cdr3_nt: TGCGCCAGCAGCCAAGCTCCTTCTCCCGGGGAGCTGTTTTTT

d_call: -
clone_size: -
j_call: TRBJ2-5
v_call: TRBV28
cdr3_aa: CASSMPPAQTQYF
cdr3_nt: TGTGCCAGCAGCATGCCCCCTGCGCAAACCCAGTACTTC

d_call: TRBD2
clone_size: -
j_call: TRBJ2-1
v_call: TRBV6-1
cdr3_aa: CASSVLPGLAGTYNEQFF
cdr3_nt: TGTGCCAGCAGTGTTCTACCGGGACTAGCGGGAACCTACAATGAGCAGTTCTTC

d_call: -
clone_size: -
j_call: TRBJ2-7
v_call: TRBV29-1
cdr3_aa: CSVFGLEGEQYF
cdr3_nt: TGCAGCGTTTTCGGGTTAGAGGGCGAGCAGTACTTC

d_call: -
clone_size: -
j_call: TRBJ1-6
v_call: TRBV9
cdr3_aa: CASSVGGTTNSPLHF
cdr3_nt: TGTGCCAGCAGCGTAGGTGGGACTACGAATTCACCCCTCCACTTT

d_call: -
clone_size: -
j_call: TRBJ2-7
v_call: TRBV10-3
cdr3_aa: CATRGSSLYEQYF
cdr3_nt: TGTGCTACCAGGGGCTCATCCCTATACGAGCAGTACTTC

d_call: -
clone_size: -
j_call: TRBJ1-5
v_call: TRBV19
cdr3_aa: CASSITQGPYSNQPQHF
cdr3_nt: TGTGCCAGTAGTATCACACAGGGACCTTATAGCAATCAGCCCCAGCATTTT

d_call: -
clone_size: -
j_call: TRBJ2-5
v_call: TRBV7-2
cdr3_aa: CASSLELRGGETQYF
cdr3_nt: TGTGCCAGCAGCTTAGAACTAAGGGGAGGAGAGACCCAGTACTTC

d_call: TRBD2
clone_size: -
j_call: TRBJ2-1
v_call: TRBV13
cdr3_aa: CASSIWTSGRSYNEQFF
cdr3_nt: TGTGCCAGCAGCATTTGGACTAGCGGGAGGTCCTACAATGAGCAGTTCTTC

d_call: -
clone_size: -
j_call: TRBJ1-4
v_call: TRBV27
cdr3_aa: CASSSQSGVNNEKLFF
cdr3_nt: TGTGCCAGCAGTTCCCAGTCGGGGGTAAATAATGAAAAACTGTTTTTT

d_call: TRBD1
clone_size: -
j_call: TRBJ1-2
v_call: TRBV5-1
cdr3_aa: CASRQTGGGYGYTF
cdr3_nt: TGCGCCAGCAGACAAACAGGGGGCGGCTATGGCTACACCTTC

d_call: -
clone_size: -
j_call: TRBJ1-1
v_call: TRBV7-8
cdr3_aa: CASSFNTLSGNTEAFF
cdr3_nt: TGTGCCAGCAGCTTTAATACCCTATCAGGGAACACTGAAGCTTTCTTT

d_call: -
clone_size: -
j_call: TRBJ1-1
v_call: TRBV5-1
cdr3_aa: CASRPQATSNEAFF
cdr3_nt: TGCGCCAGCAGACCCCAGGCGACGAGTAATGAAGCTTTCTTT

d_call: -
clone_size: -
j_call: TRBJ2-5
v_call: TRBV11-2
cdr3_aa: CASSGQLQETQYF
cdr3_nt: TGTGCCAGCAGCGGACAGCTCCAAGAGACCCAGTACTTC

d_call: -
clone_size: -
j_call: TRBJ2-7
v_call: TRBV28
cdr3_aa: CASSWSGSGEQYF
cdr3_nt: TGTGCCAGCAGTTGGAGCGGTAGCGGCGAGCAGTACTTC

d_call: TRBD1
clone_size: -
j_call: TRBJ1-2
v_call: TRBV28
cdr3_aa: CASRPIGQGPEGYTF
cdr3_nt: TGTGCCAGCAGGCCCATCGGACAGGGGCCAGAGGGCTACACCTTC

d_call: -
clone_size: -
j_call: TRBJ1-5
v_call: TRBV30
cdr3_aa: CAWSANTGNQPQHF
cdr3_nt: TGTGCCTGGAGTGCTAATACAGGGAATCAGCCCCAGCATTTT

d_call: -
clone_size: -
j_call: TRBJ2-7
v_call: TRBV6-2/TRBV6-3
cdr3_aa: CASSYATDSYEQYF
cdr3_nt: TGTGCCAGCAGTTACGCTACAGATTCCTACGAGCAGTACTTC

d_call: -
clone_size: -
j_call: TRBJ1-1
v_call: TRBV4-1
cdr3_aa: CASSQENGNTEAFF
cdr3_nt: TGCGCCAGCAGCCAAGAGAACGGGAACACTGAAGCTTTCTTT

d_call: -
clone_size: -
j_call: TRBJ1-2
v_call: TRBV5-1
cdr3_aa: CASSLPSFYGYTF
cdr3_nt: TGCGCCAGCAGCTTACCGAGCTTCTATGGCTACACCTTC

d_call: TRBD1
clone_size: -
j_call: TRBJ1-4
v_call: TRBV5-1
cdr3_aa: CASREGQGNEKLFF
cdr3_nt: TGCGCCAGTCGGGAGGGACAGGGGAACGAAAAACTGTTTTTT

d_call: -
clone_size: -
j_call: TRBJ1-2
v_call: TRBV12-3/TRBV12-4
cdr3_aa: CASSLMGGKGYTF
cdr3_nt: TGTGCCAGCAGTTTGATGGGGGGGAAGGGCTACACCTTC

d_call: -
clone_size: -
j_call: TRBJ1-5
v_call: TRBV7-9
cdr3_aa: CASSAGSYSNQPQHF
cdr3_nt: TGTGCCAGCAGCGCCGGGTCCTATAGCAATCAGCCCCAGCATTTT

d_call: -
clone_size: -
j_call: TRBJ2-7
v_call: TRBV6-5
cdr3_aa: CASSYSGTAYEQYF
cdr3_nt: TGTGCCAGCAGTTACTCGGGGACTGCTTACGAGCAGTACTTC

d_call: -
clone_size: once
j_call: TRBJ2-2
v_call: TRBV5-5
cdr3_aa: CASSLSLGAPGELFF
cdr3_nt: TGTGCCAGCAGCCTCTCTTTGGGGGCCCCCGGGGAGCTGTTTTTT

d_call: -
clone_size: -
j_call: TRBJ1-5
v_call: TRBV5-5
cdr3_aa: CASSFIPGQNNQPQHF
cdr3_nt: TGTGCCAGCAGCTTCATACCAGGACAAAATAATCAGCCCCAGCATTTT

d_call: TRBD2
clone_size: -
j_call: TRBJ2-5
v_call: TRBV29-1
cdr3_aa: CSVVNGLAGTLETQYF
cdr3_nt: TGCAGCGTTGTTAACGGACTAGCGGGAACGTTAGAGACCCAGTACTTC

d_call: -
clone_size: -
j_call: TRBJ2-7
v_call: TRBV28
cdr3_aa: CASTPAGQFTYEQYF
cdr3_nt: TGTGCCAGCACCCCTGCGGGACAGTTTACCTACGAGCAGTACTTC

d_call: TRBD2
clone_size: -
j_call: TRBJ2-7
v_call: TRBV3-1/TRBV3-2
cdr3_aa: CASSSGLAGGDEQYF
cdr3_nt: TGTGCCAGCAGCTCGGGACTAGCGGGAGGTGACGAGCAGTACTTC

d_call: TRBD2
clone_size: -
j_call: TRBJ2-3
v_call: TRBV7-6
cdr3_aa: CASSAGLAGGPDTDTQYF
cdr3_nt: TGTGCCAGCAGCGCGGGACTAGCGGGAGGGCCGGACACAGATACGCAGTATTTT

d_call: TRBD1
clone_size: -
j_call: TRBJ1-2
v_call: TRBV4-1
cdr3_aa: CASTYATGQNYGYTF
cdr3_nt: TGCGCCAGCACCTACGCCACGGGACAGAACTATGGCTACACCTTC

d_call: TRBD2
clone_size: -
j_call: TRBJ2-7
v_call: TRBV11-2
cdr3_aa: CASSLVSTSGRAGLQYF
cdr3_nt: TGTGCCAGCAGCTTAGTTTCGACTAGCGGGAGGGCCGGGTTGCAGTACTTC

d_call: -
clone_size: -
j_call: TRBJ1-5
v_call: TRBV6-5
cdr3_aa: CASSYSGGLMQPQHF
cdr3_nt: TGTGCCAGCAGTTACTCCGGGGGTCTCATGCAGCCCCAGCATTTT

d_call: -
clone_size: -
j_call: TRBJ1-3
v_call: TRBV6-5
cdr3_aa: CASKGTLKGNTIYF
cdr3_nt: TGTGCCAGCAAAGGGACTCTAAAGGGAAACACCATATATTTT

d_call: TRBD2
clone_size: -
j_call: TRBJ2-4
v_call: TRBV4-2
cdr3_aa: CASSQGPGTSGENIQYF
cdr3_nt: TGTGCCAGCAGCCAAGGCCCCGGGACTAGCGGGGAGAACATTCAGTACTTC

d_call: -
clone_size: -
j_call: TRBJ2-1
v_call: TRBV5-6
cdr3_aa: CASSSDGSSYNEQFF
cdr3_nt: TGTGCCAGCAGCTCCGACGGGAGTTCCTACAATGAGCAGTTCTTC

d_call: TRBD1
clone_size: -
j_call: TRBJ2-7
v_call: TRBV3-1/TRBV3-2
cdr3_aa: CASSQDLDRGWEQYF
cdr3_nt: TGTGCCAGCAGCCAAGATTTGGACAGGGGCTGGGAGCAGTACTTC

d_call: TRBD1
clone_size: -
j_call: TRBJ1-1
v_call: TRBV5-7
cdr3_aa: CASSRDRQNTEAFF
cdr3_nt: TGTGCCAGCAGCCGGGACAGGCAGAACACTGAAGCTTTCTTT